This T cell receptor (beta chain) emerged from a study of T cell changes during pregnancy in multiple sclerosis. Libraries were prepared by immunoSEQ multiplex PCR; TCRdb keeps only in-frame clonotypes and omits some of them. The sample shows roughly 86,000 clones, approximately 92% of them seen only once. This clone was counted a single time. Germline CDR1 is LNHDA and CDR2 is SQIVND (reference sequence). The V and J ends lost 5 bases and 6 bases respectively, with 20 bases between them. The CDR3 runs 15 residues. The origin of this receptor is a female donor with multiple sclerosis, enrolled in a pregnancy study. The sequenced sample was peripheral blood, obtained in the first trimester of pregnancy. The rearrangement joins TRBV19 to TRBJ2-7; possible D gene TRBD2, 6 bases. CDR3 region: CASSPLYRESSEQYF. CDR3 coding DNA: TGTGCCAGTAGTCCTCTTTATCGGGAGAGCTCCGAGCAGTACTTC.